These 21 T cell receptor beta chains originate from one sample sequenced in a study of T cells in Graves' hyperthyroidism and ophthalmopathy. RNA transcripts gave rise to amplified TCR beta CDR3 regions. When the TCR CDR3 underwent first-round RT-PCR, the HTBI primer set was used. MiXCR was run by TCRdb on the multiplex PCR reads, yielding one entry per CDR3 protein. The sample has a few hundred thousand distinct CDR3 sequences; roughly 50% are singletons. The specimen was peripheral blood or thyroid tissue (not recorded which). Source of these receptors: an adult woman with Graves' disease, either hyperthyroidism or ophthalmopathy (not recorded which).

This clonotype has at least ten counts. The rearrangement joins TRBV27 to TRBJ2-7, with 9 nucleotides matching TRBD1. Germline V CDR1 and CDR2: MNHEY, SMNVEV (reference sequence). The CDR3 loop spans 13 amino acids. With 6 bases clipped from V and 5 bases from J, the junction kept 5 bases outside the gene matches. Here the CDR3 DNA reads TGTGCCAGCAGCTTGGGACAGGGCCACGAGCAGTACTTC. Amino acids: CASSLGQGHEQYF.

This clonotype has just a few counts. The chain employs TRBV20-1 and TRBJ2-2; 9 bases match TRBD1. The CDR3 runs 16 residues. V shed 1 base, J shed 5 bases, and the junction held 8 bases outside the gene matches. The germline V gene has CDR1 DFQATT and CDR2 SNEGSKA (reference sequence). CDR3 in DNA: TGCAGTGCTAGAGCCCGGGACAGGGAGGAAACCGGGGAGCTGTTTTTT. Translating it yields CSARARDREETGELFF.

The V call is TRBV15, the J call TRBJ2-7; tentatively, D is TRBD2 (6 bases). This CDR3 has 15 amino acids. Germline CDR1 LNHNV, CDR2 YYDKDF (reference sequence). The V end was cut by 5 bases, the J end by 4 bases, with 18 bases between. CDR3 nucleotide sequence: TGTGCCACCAGCTTCCTCTCGGGAGCACAGTACGAGCAGTACTTC. Amino acids: CATSFLSGAQYEQYF.

This clonotype occurred once. It is unclear where the CDR3 begins or ends on the DNA, so no DNA is shown, and the CDR3 is as TCRdb lists it. This chain joins TRBV6-5 and TRBJ2-2. Both ends counted, the CDR3 spans 16 residues. Germline V gene data show CDR1 as MNHEY and CDR2 as SVGAGI. The CDR3 sequence: CASSTRRAGIPGSCFF.

Details on this clonotype: A much larger clone sits a single nucleotide away, making a read error possible. V gene TRBV6-5 combines with J gene TRBJ1-5; D is perhaps TRBD1 (5 bases). Trimming cost V 6 bases and J 5 bases, with 20 bases left between them. Germline V gene sequence: CDR1 MNHEY, CDR2 SVGAGI. This CDR3 contains 16 residues. CDR3 sequence: CASSRSVYGAYQPQHF. CDR3 coding DNA: TGTGCCAGCAGCCGATCTGTGTATGGGGCATATCAGCCCCAGCATTTT.

The rearrangement uses TRBV5-5 and TRBJ2-7; possibly TRBD1 or TRBD2 for D (5 bases each). The V gene's germline CDR1 is SGHKS and CDR2 YYEKEE (reference sequence). Trimming removed 0 bases from V and 4 bases from J, with 14 bases in between. The CDR3 contains 15 residues. This CDR3 reads CASSLDRGVGYEQYF. DNA of the CDR3: TGTGCCAGCAGCTTGGATCGGGGCGTTGGGTACGAGCAGTACTTC.

There are many counts of this clonotype. The chain is built from TRBV6-5 and TRBJ1-1; D uncertain. CDR3 length: 12 amino acids. The V gene's germline CDR1 is MNHEY and CDR2 SVGAGI. The ends were cut back, 9 bases at V and 3 bases at J, with 11 bases in the middle. This CDR3 reads CARRPRDTEAFF. The CDR3, as DNA: TGTGCCAGGCGACCTCGAGACACTGAAGCTTTCTTT.

As concerns this clonotype: A much bigger clone sits one base away, suggesting this may be a read error. The chain has TRBV16 and TRBJ1-3; D uncertain. V was clipped by 4 bases and J by 8 bases, with 9 bases between them. CDR1 is KGHSY and CDR2 is FQNENV in the germline V gene. There are 12 residues in the CDR3. The CDR3 spells CASSPPRDTIYF. Written as DNA, the CDR3 is TGTGCCAGCAGCCCCCCGCGGGACACCATATATTTT.

The genes are TRBV9 and TRBJ2-3; D possibly corresponds to TRBD2 (6 bases). The CDR3 contains 15 residues. Germline V gene sequence: CDR1 SGDLS, CDR2 YYNGEE. The V end was cut by 6 bases, the J end by 1 base, with 15 bases between. For the CDR3, the DNA is TGTGCCAGCACCCGACTAGGTCTCGGCACAGATACGCAGTATTTT. Encoded protein: CASTRLGLGTDTQYF.

This clonotype was seen many times. The gene calls are TRBV6-1 and TRBJ1-6; D is unresolved. The V gene's germline CDR1 is MNHNS and CDR2 SASEGT. The V end lost 8 bases, the J end lost 7 bases, and 15 bases lay between the germline ends. This CDR3 contains 14 residues. The CDR3 nucleotides read TGTGCCAGCGGCCTTGGGGATAGGAATTCACCCCTCCACTTT. This codes for CASGLGDRNSPLHF.

This clonotype showed up many times. V usage is TRBV2 and J usage is TRBJ2-6, with 7 bases fitting TRBD2. The CDR3 length is 17 residues. CDR1 is SNHLY and CDR2 is FYNNEI in the germline V gene. V lost 2 bases and J lost 4; bases outside the gene matches: 8. The CDR3 reads CASSEFGGRSGANVLTF. CDR3 nucleotides: TGTGCCAGCAGTGAATTCGGCGGGAGATCCGGGGCCAACGTCCTGACTTTC.

This clonotype was counted ten times or more. The chain couples TRBV5-5 to TRBJ2-7; no reliable D call. This CDR3 comprises 13 residues. From germline, CDR1 is SGHKS and CDR2 YYEKEE (reference sequence). The ends were cut back, 1 base at V and 6 bases at J, with 11 bases in the middle. Written as DNA, the CDR3 is TGTGCCAGCAGCTTGACGGAGCGTGGCGAGCAGTACTTC. This translates into CASSLTERGEQYF.

The CDR3 reads CASSFSWGSGPGELFF. The CDR3 region has the DNA TGTGCCAGCAGCTTCTCTTGGGGGTCCGGACCCGGGGAGCTGTTTTTT. The rearrangement links TRBV7-9 to TRBJ2-2; D tentatively reads TRBD1 or TRBD2 (5 bases each). Trimming cost V 3 bases and J 6 bases, with 17 bases left between them. The CDR3 has 16 amino acids. The germline CDR1 and CDR2 sequences are SEHNR and FQNEAQ (reference sequence).

A note on this clonotype: One end of the junction is discordant with germline, which a read error may explain. The chain is built from TRBV20-1 and TRBJ1-6, with a possible D match to TRBD1 (6 bases). Looked up from germline, CDR1 is DFQATT and CDR2 is SNEGSKA (reference sequence). The CDR3 totals 15 residues. CDR3 nucleotides: TGCAGTGCTACCTCGGACAGATCCTACAATTCACCCCTCCACTTT. Protein product: CSATSDRSYNSPLHF.

This clonotype was picked up many times. This rearrangement joins TRBV5-1 to TRBJ2-5; TRBD1 matches at 9 bases. This CDR3 comprises 16 residues. V shed 4 bases and J 5 bases; nucleotides not matched to a gene: 12. Germline V CDR1 and CDR2: SGHRS, YFSETQ. This chain's CDR3 is CASSTFLGTGLETQYF. The CDR3 DNA follows: TGCGCCAGCAGCACCTTTCTAGGGACAGGGCTGGAGACCCAGTACTTC.

This clonotype was seen at least ten times. The chain combines TRBV7-2 with TRBJ1-2; D is possibly TRBD1 (6 bases). The length of the CDR3 is 15 residues. Germline CDR1 SGHTA, CDR2 FQGNSA. The V gene lost 4 bases and the J gene lost 6 bases, with 18 bases spanning the gap. The CDR3 spells CASSSLIGGENGYTF. The CDR3 coding sequence is TGTGCCAGCAGCTCACTAATAGGGGGAGAGAATGGCTACACCTTC.

This clonotype was recorded at least ten times. The rearrangement joins TRBV2 to TRBJ1-2; D uncertain. This CDR3 is built from 14 residues. Germline lookup yields CDR1 SNHLY and CDR2 FYNNEI. Trimming left V 2 bases short and J 5 bases short, with 12 bases between. The CDR3 bases are TGTGCCAGCAGTGAATGGGAGGGCACGTATGGCTACACCTTC. It is translated as CASSEWEGTYGYTF.

In its sample, this clonotype was seen once. The chain employs TRBV5-1 and TRBJ2-5; tentative D call: TRBD1 (6 bases). CDR3 length: 14 residues. The ends were cut back, 5 bases at V and 4 bases at J, with 15 bases in the middle. The germline V gene encodes CDR1 SGHRS and CDR2 YFSETQ. CDR3 nucleotide sequence: TGCGCCAGCAGAGGTTTGGGGACACTAGAGACCCAGTACTTC. Residues: CASRGLGTLETQYF.

This sequence joins TRBV7-9 and TRBJ2-2; 7 positions agree with TRBD1. Looked up from germline, CDR1 is SEHNR and CDR2 is FQNEAQ (reference sequence). The CDR3 runs to 15 residues. This CDR3 is CAGSSDDRATGELFF. Written as DNA, the CDR3 is TGTGCTGGCAGCTCCGACGACAGGGCTACCGGGGAGCTGTTTTTT.

With regard to this clonotype: A clone one base away is much larger, so this may be a read error. No conserved phenylalanine or tryptophan ends this CDR3, so it is likely a read error. This chain connects TRBV12-3 or TRBV12-4 to TRBJ2-2; maybe TRBD2 (6 bases). The CDR3 consists of 14 residues. V lost 7 bases to trimming and J lost 6 bases, with 15 bases between them. CDR3 sequence reads: CASTTPRGPGELFI. CDR3 nucleotide sequence: TGTGCCAGCACCACCCCGCGGGGCCCCGGGGAGCTGTTTATT.

This chain uses TRBV5-1 with TRBJ1-5; no definite D call. The length of the CDR3 is 14 residues. V dropped 0 bases and J dropped 11 bases, with 15 bases sitting between them. Germline V gene lookup returns CDR1 SGHRS and CDR2 YFSETQ. The CDR3 DNA reads TGCGCCAGCAGCTTGGATCCCAGTCGCGGGGCCCAGCATTTT. Its protein product is CASSLDPSRGAQHF.